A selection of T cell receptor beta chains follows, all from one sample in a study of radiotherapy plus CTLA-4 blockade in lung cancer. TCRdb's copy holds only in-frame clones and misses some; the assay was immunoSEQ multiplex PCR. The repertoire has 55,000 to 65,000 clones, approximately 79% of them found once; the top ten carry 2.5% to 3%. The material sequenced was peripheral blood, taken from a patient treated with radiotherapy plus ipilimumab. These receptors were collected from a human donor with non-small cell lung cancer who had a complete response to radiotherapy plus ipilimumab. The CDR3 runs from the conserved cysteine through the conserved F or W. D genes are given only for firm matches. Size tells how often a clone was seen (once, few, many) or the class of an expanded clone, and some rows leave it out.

TGTGCCAGTAGTGGCCCCACCGGGTTAGCCAAAAACATTCAGTACTTC | CASSGPTGLAKNIQYF | 16 | . | . | TRBJ2-4 | TRBV19
TGTGCCAGCAGGGGAATAACAGGGAACTACGAGCAGTACTTC | CASRGITGNYEQYF | 14 | few | . | TRBJ2-7 | TRBV28
TGCGCCAGCAGCCAAGATCAGGGGAGGGCCAACTATGGCTACACCTTC | CASSQDQGRANYGYTF | 16 | . | . | TRBJ1-2 | TRBV4-1
TGTGCCAGCTCACCACCCCAGGGAACGAATGGCTACACCTTC | CASSPPQGTNGYTF | 14 | . | . | TRBJ1-2 | TRBV18
TGTGCCAGCAGCCAGGCGACCTCCGGGGGTAATTCACCCCTCCACTTT | CASSQATSGGNSPLHF | 16 | . | . | TRBJ1-6 | TRBV7-9
TGTGCCAGCAGTTACTCGACAGGGGGCTGGACAGATACGCAGTATTTT | CASSYSTGGWTDTQYF | 16 | few | TRBD1 | TRBJ2-3 | TRBV6-5
TGTGCCAGCAGTGAAGCACAGGGGGCAAATGGCTACACCTTC | CASSEAQGANGYTF | 14 | . | TRBD1 | TRBJ1-2 | TRBV2
TGTGCCAGCAGGGCCGGGACTAGCGGGCGCCCCTACAATGAGCAGTTCTTC | CASRAGTSGRPYNEQFF | 17 | . | TRBD2 | TRBJ2-1 | TRBV5-4
TGTGCCAGCTCACCACTGCTAGCGGGACGGAACACCGGGGAGCTGTTTTTT | CASSPLLAGRNTGELFF | 17 | . | TRBD2 | TRBJ2-2 | TRBV18
TGTGCCAGTAGTCCCTGGACTAGCGGGGGAACCTACGAGCAGTACTTC | CASSPWTSGGTYEQYF | 16 | . | TRBD2 | TRBJ2-7 | TRBV19
TGTGCCAGCAGTGAACTAGGACGGGGTGAAGCTTTCTTT | CASSELGRGEAFF | 13 | . | . | TRBJ1-1 | TRBV2
TGTGCCAGCAGCTTAATGGGGGGCTCCTACAATGAGCAGTTCTTC | CASSLMGGSYNEQFF | 15 | . | . | TRBJ2-1 | TRBV7-3
TGTGCCAGCAGCGTTGATGGACAGGAGTTAGCGACCCAGTACTTC | CASSVDGQELATQYF | 15 | . | TRBD1 | TRBJ2-5 | TRBV9
TGCGCCAGCAGCTTCGGTGCTAGGTCGGAGACCCAGTACTTC | CASSFGARSETQYF | 14 | . | . | TRBJ2-5 | TRBV5-1
TGTGCCAGTAGTCCCGTCCTGACTAGCGGGGGGCACAACGAGCAGTACTTC | CASSPVLTSGGHNEQYF | 17 | . | TRBD2 | TRBJ2-7 | TRBV19
TGCGCCAGCAGTGAGGGGACATCTACTAATGAAAAACTGTTTTTT | CASSEGTSTNEKLFF | 15 | many | . | TRBJ1-4 | TRBV10-1
TGTGCTTACAGGGACAGGGTGCTAGGCTACACCTTC | CAYRDRVLGYTF | 12 | . | TRBD1 | TRBJ1-2 | TRBV28
TGTGCCAGCAGTTACGCGCGGGAGGGCCCTCAGGAGACCCAGTACTTC | CASSYAREGPQETQYF | 16 | . | TRBD2 | TRBJ2-5 | TRBV6-6
TGTGCCAGCAGCTTGTACCCGGCACCGCGGGGCTACACCTTC | CASSLYPAPRGYTF | 14 | . | . | TRBJ1-2 | TRBV5-6
TGCGCCAGCAGCCGCGGGACAGGGGATTCCTACGAGCAGTACTTC | CASSRGTGDSYEQYF | 15 | once | TRBD1 | TRBJ2-7 | TRBV4-1
TGTGCCAGCAGTTATTACGACAGGGGCACCTACGAGCAGTACTTC | CASSYYDRGTYEQYF | 15 | . | TRBD1 | TRBJ2-7 | TRBV6-6
TGTGCAGCAGTCAATCTAGCGGGGATCTCCTACGAGCAGTACTTC | CAAVNLAGISYEQYF | 15 | . | TRBD2 | TRBJ2-7 | TRBV27
TGTGCCAGCAGCTTAGCGGGACTAGCGGTCAATGAGCAGTTCTTC | CASSLAGLAVNEQFF | 15 | . | TRBD2 | TRBJ2-1 | TRBV7-9
TGTGCCAGCAGTTACCCCAGGGCAGGGGAGGGCGACGAGCAGTACTTC | CASSYPRAGEGDEQYF | 16 | . | . | TRBJ2-7 | TRBV6-6
TGTGCCTGGAGCCTCAGGGGTGGAAACACCATATATTTT | CAWSLRGGNTIYF | 13 | . | . | TRBJ1-3 | TRBV30
TGTGCCAGCAGGCCGGGGTCCTACAATGAGCAGTTCTTC | CASRPGSYNEQFF | 13 | . | . | TRBJ2-1 | TRBV6-6
TGTGCCATCAGAGGGACAGGGGCCACTGAAGCTTTCTTT | CAIRGTGATEAFF | 13 | . | TRBD1 | TRBJ1-1 | TRBV10-3
TGCGCCAGCAGAGAAACTTCCGGGAACAGGGGGGGTTTAAGCTCCTACAATGAGCAGTTCTTC | CASRETSGNRGGLSSYNEQFF | 21 | . | . | TRBJ2-1 | TRBV10-2
TGTGCCAGCACCGGACAGGTTAACACTGAAGCTTTCTTT | CASTGQVNTEAFF | 13 | once | TRBD1 | TRBJ1-1 | TRBV6-5
TGTGCCAGCAGTACGGGGTCCTACAATGAGCAGTTCTTC | CASSTGSYNEQFF | 13 | . | . | TRBJ2-1 | TRBV28
TGTGCCAGCAGTTTATACAGCGGGAGGGGGGTGAACGAGCAGTACTTC | CASSLYSGRGVNEQYF | 16 | . | TRBD2 | TRBJ2-7 | TRBV27
TGTGCCACCGCCGAGGAGGGGGCTTGGACTACGCGCTACACCTTC | CATAEEGAWTTRYTF | 15 | . | TRBD1 | TRBJ1-2 | TRBV19
TGTGCCAGCTCACCTCCCGGGACTGTGGCTCCCGGGCAGTTCTTC | CASSPPGTVAPGQFF | 15 | once | . | TRBJ2-1 | TRBV18
TGTGCCAGCAGTGAAGCGAGTGCCGGGGTGTGGAGCAATCAGCCCCAGCATTTT | CASSEASAGVWSNQPQHF | 18 | . | . | TRBJ1-5 | TRBV6-1
TGTGCCAGCAGGAGGGGGGAGGGAGGCACTGAAGCTTTCTTT | CASRRGEGGTEAFF | 14 | . | . | TRBJ1-1 | TRBV2
TGTGCCAGCAGTTTATGGGACTTATACAATGAGCAGTTCTTC | CASSLWDLYNEQFF | 14 | . | . | TRBJ2-1 | TRBV28
TGTGCCACCAGCAGAGACCGCACTAGCGGGAGGGGCAATGAGCAGTTCTTC | CATSRDRTSGRGNEQFF | 17 | . | TRBD2 | TRBJ2-1 | TRBV15
TGTGCCAGCTCACTAATCTCGGGACTAGCTGCCTACGAGCAGTACTTC | CASSLISGLAAYEQYF | 16 | few | TRBD2 | TRBJ2-7 | TRBV18
TGCGCCAGCAGCCAACCCCCCGGGAATGAGCAGTTCTTC | CASSQPPGNEQFF | 13 | few | . | TRBJ2-1 | TRBV4-1
TGCGCCAGCAGCTCTAGCGGGAACTACTACGAGCAGTACTTC | CASSSSGNYYEQYF | 14 | once | TRBD2 | TRBJ2-7 | TRBV5-1
TGCGCCAGCAGCCAGTGGAGCCCCCCTGTATATGAGCAGTTCTTC | CASSQWSPPVYEQFF | 15 | few | . | TRBJ2-1 | TRBV4-1
TGTGCCAGCAGCCCGGCGGGGGGTATCTACGAGCAGTACTTC | CASSPAGGIYEQYF | 14 | few | TRBD2 | TRBJ2-7 | TRBV28
TGCGCCAGCAGCCACACCGGGACAGGCGGTCAGCCCCAGCATTTT | CASSHTGTGGQPQHF | 15 | . | TRBD1 | TRBJ1-5 | TRBV4-1